The 10 T cell receptor beta chains reported below all come from one sample, sequenced in a study of blood T cell repertoires in COVID-19. Sequencing used immunoSEQ multiplex PCR; TCRdb keeps in-frame clones, though not all of them. The sample records a few hundred thousand clones, over 75% being singletons. Sequenced material: peripheral blood. These receptors came from a man aged 30 to 39 who had recovered from COVID-19.

V usage is TRBV11-2 and J usage is TRBJ2-3, with 9 positions matching TRBD2. Per the germline V gene, CDR1 is SGHAT and CDR2 is FQNNGV. CDR3 length: 17 amino acids. The junction had 5 bases not matched to a gene; V was cut back by 1 base and J by 0 bases. The CDR3 loop reads CASSLVSSGVSTDTQYF. For the CDR3, the DNA is TGTGCCAGCAGCTTAGTATCTAGCGGGGTTAGCACAGATACGCAGTATTTT.

This clone appeared once. The rearrangement links TRBV18 to TRBJ1-6; 8 nucleotides align to TRBD1. CDR3 length: 18 residues. The junction had 7 bases not matched to a gene; V was cut back by 3 bases and J by 0 bases. The germline V gene encodes CDR1 KGHSH and CDR2 LQKENI. The CDR3 DNA reads as TGTGCCAGCTCACCTCGACAGGGGACGAGCTCCTATAATTCACCCCTCCACTTT. Its translation: CASSPRQGTSSYNSPLHF.

This clone occurred once. The chain employs TRBV19 and TRBJ2-2, with D perhaps matching TRBD1 (5 bases). CDR3 length: 16 amino acids. Per the germline V gene, CDR1 is LNHDA and CDR2 is SQIVND (reference sequence). V lost 3 bases to trimming and J lost 5 bases, with 16 bases between them. The CDR3 DNA sequence: TGTGCCAGTAGTATTGGGGCAGGGATCGGGACCGGGGAGCTGTTTTTT. Its translation is CASSIGAGIGTGELFF.

Many counts were recorded for this clone. This rearrangement joins TRBV7-9 to TRBJ1-1, with D tentatively TRBD1 (6 bases). Germline assignment: CDR1 SEHNR and CDR2 FQNEAQ (reference sequence). The length of the CDR3 is 14 residues. Trimming cost V 8 bases and J 1 base, with 14 bases left between them. The CDR3 DNA reads TGTGCCAGCGACTACCAGGGGTCGAACACTGAAGCTTTCTTT. Its translation is CASDYQGSNTEAFF.

V usage is TRBV6-5 and J usage is TRBJ2-5, with 8 bases lining up with TRBD1. CDR1 and CDR2 from the germline V gene are MNHEY and SVGAGI. V lost 8 bases to trimming and J lost 5 bases; unmatched junction nucleotides: 7. CDR3 length equals 13 residues. The CDR3 DNA reads as TGTGCCAGCGACCCAGGGGGCGGTGAGACCCAGTACTTC. Protein sequence: CASDPGGGETQYF.

This rearrangement joins TRBV6-5 to TRBJ1-5; D is unclear. CDR3 length equals 15 residues. Trimming stripped 6 bases from V and 5 bases from J, with 17 bases between. CDR1 and CDR2 (germline): MNHEY, SVGAGI. The CDR3 nucleotides read TGTGCCAGCAGCAGAATCGACGAGGCCCATCAGCCCCAGCATTTT. It encodes CASSRIDEAHQPQHF.

CDR3 sequence: CASSQESLTEAFF. The CDR3 DNA sequence: TGCGCCAGCAGCCAAGAGAGTCTCACTGAAGCTTTCTTT. The chain recombines TRBV4-1 with TRBJ1-1; no clear D gene. V lost 0 bases, J lost 4 bases, and 6 bases lay in between. Per germline, CDR1 MGHRA and CDR2 YSYEKL. CDR3 length: 13 residues.

J is TRBJ1-1 and V is TRBV19; 7 bases agree with TRBD1. Trimming removed 1 base from V and 5 bases from J; junction bases left unmatched: 19. CDR1 is LNHDA and CDR2 is SQIVND in the germline V gene (reference sequence). The CDR3 extends over 19 amino acids. Here the CDR3 reads CASSIGGRWTGIKDTEAFF. The CDR3 DNA reads TGTGCCAGTAGTATAGGAGGGCGGTGGACAGGAATAAAGGATACTGAAGCTTTCTTT.

V gene TRBV7-7 combines with J gene TRBJ2-1; the D gene is possibly TRBD2 (6 bases). This CDR3 comprises 14 residues. Germline V gene lookup returns CDR1 SSHAT and CDR2 FNYEAQ (reference sequence). The V gene lost 5 bases and the J gene lost 5 bases, with 13 bases spanning the gap. The CDR3, as DNA: TGTGCCAGCAGCCCTAACTCGGGAGACAATGAGCAGTTCTTC. It is translated as CASSPNSGDNEQFF.

The chain employs TRBV3-1 (or the pseudogene TRBV3-2) and TRBJ2-3; D unclear. CDR1 and CDR2 (germline): LGHDT, YNNKEL (reference sequence). Trimming left V 1 base short and J 1 base short, with 9 bases between. This CDR3 region has 15 residues. The CDR3 spells CASSQVGLGTDTQYF. The CDR3 DNA is TGTGCCAGCAGCCAAGTGGGCTTGGGCACAGATACGCAGTATTTT.